These T cell receptor beta chains were read from a single sample in a study of stem cell transplantation in POMP-related autoinflammatory disease. The protocol was immunoSEQ multiplex PCR, while the TCRdb copy is restricted to in-frame clones and leaves out a portion. The sample yields about 26,000 clones, 80% to 85% seen once. The source was CD4+ T cells from PBMCs, collected before stem cell transplantation. These receptors were obtained from a human donor with POMP-related autoinflammation and immune dysregulation (PRAID). Each CDR3 is given with its conserved first and last residue. The D gene is left open where the match is weak. Not every row has a clone size; where given, it reads once, few, many or a size class.

d_gene,abundance,v_gene,j_gene,CDR3aa,CDR3nt
TRBD2,.,TRBV7-2,TRBJ2-5,CASSFNIAGGIETQYF,TGTGCCAGCAGCTTTAACATAGCGGGGGGCATCGAGACCCAGTACTTC
.,.,TRBV29-1,TRBJ1-2,CSVEDVSGAYGYTF,TGCAGCGTTGAAGACGTCTCAGGAGCCTATGGCTACACCTTC
TRBD2,.,TRBV5-4,TRBJ2-5,CASSPGLAGWETQYF,TGTGCCAGCAGCCCCGGACTAGCGGGATGGGAGACCCAGTACTTC
.,.,TRBV4-1,TRBJ2-5,CASSQESRGVQETQYF,TGCGCCAGCAGCCAAGAGTCCCGCGGAGTTCAAGAGACCCAGTACTTC
TRBD1,.,TRBV5-1,TRBJ1-1,CASSLIGRSMRTGNTEAFF,TGCGCCAGCAGCTTGATCGGAAGGAGCATGAGGACAGGGAACACTGAAGCTTTCTTT
TRBD2,.,TRBV10-3,TRBJ2-7,CAISDWLAGNEQYF,TGTGCCATCAGTGATTGGCTAGCGGGAAACGAGCAGTACTTC
.,.,TRBV7-9,TRBJ2-1,CASRLGGEQFF,TGTGCCAGCAGACTTGGGGGGGAGCAGTTCTTC
.,.,TRBV6-5,TRBJ1-5,CASSPDFNQPQHF,TGTGCCAGCAGTCCAGACTTCAATCAGCCCCAGCATTTT
.,.,TRBV5-3,TRBJ1-1,CARSLWRTMNTEAFF,TGTGCCAGAAGCTTGTGGCGGACCATGAACACTGAAGCTTTCTTT
.,.,TRBV2,TRBJ1-1,CASSEQVEAFF,TGTGCCAGCAGTGAACAGGTTGAAGCTTTCTTT
TRBD1,.,TRBV5-1,TRBJ1-1,CASSLTGEGNTEAFF,TGCGCCAGCAGCCTCACAGGGGAAGGGAACACTGAAGCTTTCTTT
TRBD2,.,TRBV6-1,TRBJ2-3,CASSEERGYTDTQYF,TGTGCCAGCAGTGAGGAGCGGGGGTACACAGATACGCAGTATTTT
TRBD1,.,TRBV2,TRBJ1-6,CASSERQGADSPLHF,TGTGCCAGCAGTGAACGACAGGGGGCAGATTCACCCCTCCACTTT
.,.,TRBV12-5,TRBJ2-1,CASGKQGQTSPHEQFF,TGTGCTAGTGGGAAACAGGGTCAGACTAGCCCGCATGAGCAGTTCTTC
.,.,TRBV6-5,TRBJ2-1,CASSYDGQGAYNEQFF,TGTGCCAGCAGTTACGACGGGCAAGGGGCCTACAATGAGCAGTTCTTC
.,medium-sized,TRBV5-1,TRBJ2-5,CASSLGGDETQYF,TGCGCCAGCAGCTTAGGGGGGGACGAGACCCAGTACTTC
TRBD1,once,TRBV30,TRBJ1-4,CAWGPGQEGEKLFF,TGTGCCTGGGGACCGGGACAGGAGGGGGAAAAACTGTTTTTT
TRBD2,.,TRBV5-1,TRBJ2-3,CASSLVSRGSTDTQYF,TGCGCCAGCAGCTTGGTTTCGCGGGGGAGCACAGATACGCAGTATTTT
.,few,TRBV6-1,TRBJ1-5,CASSEVLGNQPQHF,TGTGCCAGCAGTGAAGTTCTTGGCAATCAGCCCCAGCATTTT
TRBD2,.,TRBV2,TRBJ2-3,CASGNSGGSTQYF,TGTGCCAGCGGAAATAGCGGGGGCTCTACGCAGTATTTT
.,.,TRBV7-9,TRBJ1-2,CASSFLLTVDLNYGYTF,TGTGCCAGCAGCTTCCTTTTGACAGTCGATCTAAACTATGGCTACACCTTC
TRBD2,.,TRBV15,TRBJ2-4,CATRSSGGIGGNIQYF,TGTGCCACTAGGAGTAGCGGGGGGATTGGAGGAAACATTCAGTACTTC
TRBD1,.,TRBV6-6,TRBJ2-7,CASSYSTGGPYEQYF,TGTGCCAGCAGTTACTCAACAGGGGGCCCGTACGAGCAGTACTTC
TRBD2,.,TRBV2,TRBJ2-5,CASTKGGIAGSEETQYF,TGTGCCAGCACCAAGGGGGGGATAGCGGGGTCGGAAGAGACCCAGTACTTC
.,.,TRBV4-1,TRBJ2-7,CASSQDGSSYEQYF,TGCGCCAGCAGCCAAGACGGTTCCTCCTACGAGCAGTACTTC
.,.,TRBV7-2,TRBJ1-2,CASKPPGGSNGYTF,TGTGCCAGCAAACCCCCCGGCGGGTCCAATGGCTACACCTTC
TRBD1,.,TRBV9,TRBJ1-1,CASSRTGVIEAFF,TGTGCCAGCAGCCGGACAGGGGTGATTGAAGCTTTCTTT
.,.,TRBV30,TRBJ2-7,CAWREVFDEQYF,TGTGCCTGGAGGGAGGTCTTTGACGAGCAGTACTTC
.,once,TRBV21-1,TRBJ2-7,CASGKGEQYF,TGTGCCAGCGGGAAGGGGGAGCAGTACTTC
TRBD1,.,TRBV7-9,TRBJ1-1,CASSLGAGGNTEAFF,TGTGCCAGCAGCTTAGGGGCAGGGGGAAACACTGAAGCTTTCTTT
.,once,TRBV11-2,TRBJ1-2,CASSSIGTLGRGYTF,TGTGCCAGCAGCTCAATCGGGACCCTTGGGAGGGGCTACACCTTC
TRBD1,.,TRBV28,TRBJ2-7,CASSLHSDRDGEQYF,TGTGCCAGCAGTTTACACTCCGACAGGGATGGCGAGCAGTACTTC
.,once,TRBV25-1,TRBJ1-6,CASSDRRDSSYNSPLHF,TGTGCCAGCAGTGACCGGCGCGACAGCTCCTATAATTCACCCCTCCACTTT
.,.,TRBV19,TRBJ1-2,CASSIEQGSNYGYTF,TGTGCCAGTAGTATTGAGCAGGGCTCCAACTATGGCTACACCTTC
.,.,TRBV30,TRBJ1-1,CAWIMSGPNTEAFF,TGTGCCTGGATCATGTCAGGCCCGAACACTGAAGCTTTCTTT
TRBD2,.,TRBV27,TRBJ2-5,CASSSTSEETQYF,TGTGCCAGCAGTTCTACTAGCGAGGAGACCCAGTACTTC
.,.,TRBV27,TRBJ1-6,CASSQRTRGGSPLHF,TGTGCCAGCAGTCAGCGGACACGGGGAGGTTCACCCCTCCACTTT
TRBD1,.,TRBV11-1,TRBJ1-4,CASSFHRGRDEKLFF,TGTGCCAGCAGCTTCCACAGGGGACGGGATGAAAAACTGTTTTTT
TRBD2,.,TRBV4-2,TRBJ2-3,CASSQDRPGGGTDTQYF,TGTGCCAGCAGCCAAGATCGTCCCGGGGGGGGCACAGATACGCAGTATTTT
.,.,TRBV5-4,TRBJ2-6,CASSFRSGANVLTF,TGTGCCAGCAGCTTCAGGTCTGGGGCCAACGTCCTGACTTTC
TRBD2,.,TRBV10-3,TRBJ2-1,CAISDGSSGGEEQFF,TGTGCCATCAGTGACGGGTCTAGCGGGGGGGAAGAGCAGTTCTTC
.,.,TRBV13,TRBJ2-3,CASSPGWPTDTQYF,TGTGCCAGCAGTCCCGGTTGGCCCACAGATACGCAGTATTTT